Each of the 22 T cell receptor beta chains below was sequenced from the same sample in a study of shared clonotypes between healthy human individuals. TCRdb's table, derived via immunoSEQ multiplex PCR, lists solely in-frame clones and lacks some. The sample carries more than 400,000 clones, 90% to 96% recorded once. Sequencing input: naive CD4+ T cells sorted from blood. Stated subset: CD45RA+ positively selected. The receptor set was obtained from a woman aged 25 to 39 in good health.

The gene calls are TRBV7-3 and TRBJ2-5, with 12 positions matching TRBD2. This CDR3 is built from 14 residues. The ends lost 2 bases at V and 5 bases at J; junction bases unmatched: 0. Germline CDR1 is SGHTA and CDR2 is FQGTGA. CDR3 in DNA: TGTGCCAGCAGCTTAGGGACTAGCGGGGAGACCCAGTACTTC. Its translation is CASSLGTSGETQYF.

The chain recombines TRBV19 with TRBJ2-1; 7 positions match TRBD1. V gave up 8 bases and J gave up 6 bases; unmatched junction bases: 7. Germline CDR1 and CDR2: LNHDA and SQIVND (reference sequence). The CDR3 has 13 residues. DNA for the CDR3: TGTGCCAGTGGTCGGGACAGTAGCAATGAGCAGTTCTTC. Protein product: CASGRDSSNEQFF.

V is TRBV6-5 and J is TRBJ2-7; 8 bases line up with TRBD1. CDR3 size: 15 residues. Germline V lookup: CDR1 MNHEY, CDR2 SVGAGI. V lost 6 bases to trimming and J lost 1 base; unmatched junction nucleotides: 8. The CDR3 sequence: CASRSPQGASYEQYF. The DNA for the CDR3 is TGTGCCAGCAGGTCCCCCCAGGGGGCATCCTACGAGCAGTACTTC.

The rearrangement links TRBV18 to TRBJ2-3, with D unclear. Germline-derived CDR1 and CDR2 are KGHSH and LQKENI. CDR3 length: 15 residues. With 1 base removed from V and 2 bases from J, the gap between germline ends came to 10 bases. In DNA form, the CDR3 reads TGTGCCAGCTCACCACACGAGCCCCCCACAGATACGCAGTATTTT. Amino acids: CASSPHEPPTDTQYF.

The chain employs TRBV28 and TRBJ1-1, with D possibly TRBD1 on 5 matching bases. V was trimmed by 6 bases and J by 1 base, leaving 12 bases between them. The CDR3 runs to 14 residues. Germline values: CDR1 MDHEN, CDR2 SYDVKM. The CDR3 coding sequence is TGTGCCAGCAGCCCAGGGTGGCAGAACACTGAAGCTTTCTTT. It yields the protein CASSPGWQNTEAFF. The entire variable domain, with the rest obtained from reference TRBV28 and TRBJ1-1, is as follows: DVKVTQSSRYLVKRTGEKVFLECVQDMDHENMFWYRQDPGLGLRLIYFSYDVKMKEKGDIPEGYSVSREKKERFSLILESASTNQTSMYLCASSPGWQNTEAFFGQGTRLTVV.

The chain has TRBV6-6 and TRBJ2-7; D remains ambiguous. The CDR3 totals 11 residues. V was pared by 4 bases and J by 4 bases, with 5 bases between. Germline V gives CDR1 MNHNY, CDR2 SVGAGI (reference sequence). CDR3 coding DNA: TGTGCCAGCAGTTCAGCATACGAGCAGTACTTC. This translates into CASSSAYEQYF.

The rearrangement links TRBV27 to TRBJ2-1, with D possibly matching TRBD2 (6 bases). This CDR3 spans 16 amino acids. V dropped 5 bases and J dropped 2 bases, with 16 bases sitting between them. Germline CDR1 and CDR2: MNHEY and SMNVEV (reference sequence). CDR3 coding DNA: TGTGCCAGCAGTCCCCGGTTAGCGGCCCCCTACAATGAGCAGTTCTTC. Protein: CASSPRLAAPYNEQFF.

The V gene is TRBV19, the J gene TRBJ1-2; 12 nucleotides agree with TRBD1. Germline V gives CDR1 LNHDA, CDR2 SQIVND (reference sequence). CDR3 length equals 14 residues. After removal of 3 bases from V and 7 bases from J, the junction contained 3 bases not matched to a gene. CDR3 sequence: CASSMGQGALGYTF. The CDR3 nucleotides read TGTGCCAGTAGTATGGGACAGGGGGCTCTTGGCTACACCTTC.

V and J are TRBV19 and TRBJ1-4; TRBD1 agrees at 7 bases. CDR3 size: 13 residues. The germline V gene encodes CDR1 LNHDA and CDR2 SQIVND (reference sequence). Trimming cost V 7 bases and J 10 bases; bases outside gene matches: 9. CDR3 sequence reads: CASKTGSGVKLFF. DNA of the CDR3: TGTGCCAGTAAGACAGGGTCCGGGGTAAAACTGTTTTTT.

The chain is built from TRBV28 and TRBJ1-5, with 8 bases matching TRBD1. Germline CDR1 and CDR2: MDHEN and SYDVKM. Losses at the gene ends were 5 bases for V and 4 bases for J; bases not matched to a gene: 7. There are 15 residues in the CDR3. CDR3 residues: CASSHGQGPNQPQHF. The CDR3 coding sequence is TGTGCCAGCAGTCATGGACAGGGACCGAATCAGCCCCAGCATTTT.

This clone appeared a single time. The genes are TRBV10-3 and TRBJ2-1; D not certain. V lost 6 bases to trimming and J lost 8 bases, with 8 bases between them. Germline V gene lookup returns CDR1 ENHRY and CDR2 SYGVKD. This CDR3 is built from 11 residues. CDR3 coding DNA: TGTGCCATCAGAGATGGCGATGAGCAGTTCTTC. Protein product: CAIRDGDEQFF.

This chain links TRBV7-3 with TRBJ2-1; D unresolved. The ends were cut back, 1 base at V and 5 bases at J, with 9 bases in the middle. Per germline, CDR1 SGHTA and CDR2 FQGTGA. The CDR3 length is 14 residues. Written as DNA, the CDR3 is TGTGCCAGCAGCTTAATGGGGTCCCACAATGAGCAGTTCTTC. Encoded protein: CASSLMGSHNEQFF. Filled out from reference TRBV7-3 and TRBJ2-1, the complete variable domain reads GAGVSQTPSNKVTEKGKYVELRCDPISGHTALYWYRQSLGQGPEFLIYFQGTGAADDSGLPNDRFFAVRPEGSVSTLKIQRTERGDSAVYLCASSLMGSHNEQFFGPGTRLTVL.

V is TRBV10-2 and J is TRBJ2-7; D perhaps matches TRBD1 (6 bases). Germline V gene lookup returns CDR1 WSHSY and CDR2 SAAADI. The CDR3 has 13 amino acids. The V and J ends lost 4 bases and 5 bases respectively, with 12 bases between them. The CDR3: CASSVNRDHEQYF. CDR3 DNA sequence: TGCGCCAGCAGTGTGAACAGGGACCACGAGCAGTACTTC.

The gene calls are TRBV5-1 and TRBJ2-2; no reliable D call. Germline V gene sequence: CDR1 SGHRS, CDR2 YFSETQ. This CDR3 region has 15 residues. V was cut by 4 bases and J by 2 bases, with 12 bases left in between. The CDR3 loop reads CASSPGGGNTGELFF. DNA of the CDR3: TGCGCCAGCAGCCCTGGCGGCGGAAACACCGGGGAGCTGTTTTTT.

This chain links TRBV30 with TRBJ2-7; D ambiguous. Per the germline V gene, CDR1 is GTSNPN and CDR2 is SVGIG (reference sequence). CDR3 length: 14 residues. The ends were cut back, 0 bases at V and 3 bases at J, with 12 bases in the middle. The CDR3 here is CAWSVDLSHYEQYF. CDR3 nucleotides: TGTGCCTGGAGTGTAGACTTATCCCACTACGAGCAGTACTTC.

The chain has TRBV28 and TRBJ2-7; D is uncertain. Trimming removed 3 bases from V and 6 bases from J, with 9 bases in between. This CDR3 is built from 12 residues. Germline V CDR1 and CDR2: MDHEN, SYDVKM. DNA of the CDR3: TGTGCCAGCAGTTTTGGCGCGCGCGAGCAGTACTTC. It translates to CASSFGAREQYF.

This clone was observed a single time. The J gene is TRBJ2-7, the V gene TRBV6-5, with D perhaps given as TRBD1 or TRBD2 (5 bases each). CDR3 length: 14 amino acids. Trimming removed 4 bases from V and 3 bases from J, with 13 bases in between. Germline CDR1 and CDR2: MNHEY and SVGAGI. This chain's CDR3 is CASSFRGSNYEQYF. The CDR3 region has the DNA TGTGCCAGCAGTTTTCGGGGCAGCAACTACGAGCAGTACTTC.

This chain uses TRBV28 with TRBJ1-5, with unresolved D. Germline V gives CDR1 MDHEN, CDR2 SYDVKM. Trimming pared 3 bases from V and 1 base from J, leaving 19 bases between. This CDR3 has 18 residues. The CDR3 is CASSLLNIGSRSNQPQHF. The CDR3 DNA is TGTGCCAGCAGTTTGTTGAATATAGGAAGCAGAAGCAATCAGCCCCAGCATTTT.

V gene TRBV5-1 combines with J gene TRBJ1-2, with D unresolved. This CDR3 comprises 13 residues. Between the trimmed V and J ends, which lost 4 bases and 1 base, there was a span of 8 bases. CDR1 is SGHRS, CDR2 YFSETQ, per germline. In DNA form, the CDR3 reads TGCGCCAGCAGCCCAGGAGATAACTATGGCTACACCTTC. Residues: CASSPGDNYGYTF.

CDR3 DNA: TGTGCCAGCAGCGTAGCCGGGAGCACGGCCTCAACTAATGAAAAACTGTTTTTT. Translation: CASSVAGSTASTNEKLFF. The chain is built from TRBV9 and TRBJ1-4; D not certain. The CDR3 is 18 amino acids. V was pared by 0 bases and J by 0 bases, with 15 bases between. CDR1 is SGDLS, CDR2 YYNGEE, per germline.

CDR3 in amino acids: CASSDYTRWAGELFF. CDR3 nucleotide sequence: TGTGCCAGCAGTGATTATACTAGGTGGGCCGGGGAGCTGTTTTTT. The chain joins TRBV6-1 to TRBJ2-2, with D possibly TRBD2 on 5 matching bases. Germline loops: CDR1 MNHNS, CDR2 SASEGT. V was trimmed by 3 bases and J by 6 bases, leaving 14 bases between them. The CDR3 is 15 amino acids.

CDR3 in amino acids: CASSLGGFSYEQYF. The CDR3 nucleotides are TGTGCCAGCAGCTTGGGAGGGTTTTCCTACGAGCAGTACTTC. V gene TRBV5-4 combines with J gene TRBJ2-7; D possibly corresponds to TRBD2 (5 bases). The CDR3 totals 14 residues. V was pared by 0 bases and J by 1 base, with 8 bases between. The V gene's germline CDR1 is SGHNT and CDR2 YYREEE (reference sequence).